The source of this T cell receptor (beta chain) is a study of blood T cell repertoires in COVID-19. Clones were read by immunoSEQ multiplex PCR, and TCRdb kept only the in-frame ones, dropping some. The sample shows approximately 130,000 clones, about 87% of them seen only once. Germline CDR1 is SNHLY and CDR2 is FYNNEI. Trimming removed 5 bases from V and 2 bases from J, with 5 bases in between. The length of the CDR3 is 12 residues. The specimen sequenced was peripheral blood. The rearrangement joins TRBV2 to TRBJ2-3; D gene unclear. The TCR was taken from a man aged 50 or older with active COVID-19. CDR3 nucleotides: TGTGCCAGCAGTACTTACACAGATACGCAGTATTTT. It yields the protein CASSTYTDTQYF.